The clone carrying this T cell receptor beta chain has more than one count but fewer than ten. The target antigen is unknown. One end of the junction is discordant with germline, which a read error may explain. The data belong to a study of shared clonotypes between healthy human individuals. General study points: Naive subsets generally had larger estimated richness than memory subsets. When compared with the clonotypes that were shared by all four sorted-subset donors, the non-shared clonotypes turned out to have lower generation probabilities. Few donors restricted represented genetic and exposure-history diversity.

Sorted-subset replicate PCR reactions contained approximately 190 ng DNA, corresponding to about 30,000 T cell genomes. The repertoire was sequenced with immunoSEQ multiplex PCR; TCRdb's copy has only in-frame clones and lacks some. The sample lists fewer than 200,000 clones; approximately 70% were seen once. The CDR3 spans 12 residues. Germline V gene data show CDR1 as SGHVS and CDR2 as FNYEAQ. The material sequenced was memory CD4+ T cells sorted from blood. Indicated subset: CD45RA-negative fraction. The rearrangement joins TRBV7-6 to TRBJ2-7; D might be TRBD1 or TRBD2, each matching 6 bases. The source of this sequence is a man between 25 and 39 years old in good health. The CDR3 coding sequence is TGTGCCAGCAGCTTAGACGGGGGCGCAACCTCATTC. Translation gives CASSLDGGATSF.